This T cell receptor beta chain was identified in a study of shared clonotypes between healthy human individuals. Deep level was the assay's run setting. Per the study methods: As immunoSEQ supplied junction-only sequences (without quality scores), filtering differed. Clones were sequenced by immunoSEQ multiplex PCR, and TCRdb holds only the in-frame ones, with some missing. V and J calls and clone size come straight from that table; D and trimming were deduced from the DNA. The sample has fewer than 500,000 clones, 60% to 80% seen once. The CDR3 is 16 amino acids. Trimming removed 5 bases from V and 3 bases from J, with 16 bases in between. CDR1 is MDHEN and CDR2 is SYDVKM in the germline V gene.

Sequenced sample: PBMCs. The chain has TRBV28 and TRBJ1-4; possible D gene TRBD1, 5 bases. The receptor was derived from a middle-aged woman in good health. Some clones in this sample may be carry-over from other donors' samples. The CDR3 region is CASSTGGGRANEKLFF. CDR3 nucleotides: TGTGCCAGCAGTACTGGGGGAGGTAGAGCTAATGAAAAACTGTTTTTT.